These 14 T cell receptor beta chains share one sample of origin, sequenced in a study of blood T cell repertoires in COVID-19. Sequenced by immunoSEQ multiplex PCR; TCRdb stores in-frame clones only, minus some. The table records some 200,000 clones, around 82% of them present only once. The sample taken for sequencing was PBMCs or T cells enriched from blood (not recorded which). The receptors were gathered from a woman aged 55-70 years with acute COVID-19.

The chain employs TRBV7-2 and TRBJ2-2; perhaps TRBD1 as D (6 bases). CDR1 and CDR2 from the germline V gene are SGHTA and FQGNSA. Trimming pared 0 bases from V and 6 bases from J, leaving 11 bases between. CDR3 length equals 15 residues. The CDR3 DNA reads TGTGCCAGCAGCTTAGCCGACAGGCCCGCCGGGGAGCTGTTTTTT. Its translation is CASSLADRPAGELFF.

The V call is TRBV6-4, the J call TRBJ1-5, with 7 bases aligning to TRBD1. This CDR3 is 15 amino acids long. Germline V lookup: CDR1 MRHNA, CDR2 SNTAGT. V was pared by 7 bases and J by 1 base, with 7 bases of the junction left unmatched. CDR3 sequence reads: CASIPTGLSNQPQHF. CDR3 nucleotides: TGTGCCAGCATCCCGACAGGGTTGAGCAATCAGCCCCAGCATTTT.

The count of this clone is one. CDR3 coding DNA: TGCAGCCGCGGAGGGAGGAACATTCAGTACTTC. Amino acids: CSRGGRNIQYF. The chain carries TRBV29-1 and TRBJ2-4; tentative D call: TRBD2 (6 bases). CDR3 length equals 11 residues. CDR1 SQVTM and CDR2 ANQGSEA come from the germline V gene. Trimming removed 8 bases from V and 7 bases from J, with 12 bases in between.

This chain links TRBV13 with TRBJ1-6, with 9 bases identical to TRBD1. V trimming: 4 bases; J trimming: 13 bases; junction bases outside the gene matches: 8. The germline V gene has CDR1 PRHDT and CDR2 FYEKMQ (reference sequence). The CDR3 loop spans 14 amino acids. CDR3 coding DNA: TGTGCCAGCAGCTCGGGACAGGGAACCTCGCCCCTCCACTTT. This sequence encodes CASSSGQGTSPLHF.

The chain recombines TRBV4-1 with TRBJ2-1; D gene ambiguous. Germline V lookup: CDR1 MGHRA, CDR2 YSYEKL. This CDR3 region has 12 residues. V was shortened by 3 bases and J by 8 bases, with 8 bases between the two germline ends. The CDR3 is CASSHATYEQFF. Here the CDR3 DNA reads TGCGCCAGCAGCCATGCTACTTATGAGCAGTTCTTC.

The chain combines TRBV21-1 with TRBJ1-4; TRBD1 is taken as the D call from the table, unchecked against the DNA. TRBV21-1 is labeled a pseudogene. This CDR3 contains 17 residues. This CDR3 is CASSKGRNRTGFRELFF. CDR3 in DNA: TGTGCCAGCAGCAAAGGAAGAAATAGAACAGGGTTTAGAGAACTGTTTTTT.

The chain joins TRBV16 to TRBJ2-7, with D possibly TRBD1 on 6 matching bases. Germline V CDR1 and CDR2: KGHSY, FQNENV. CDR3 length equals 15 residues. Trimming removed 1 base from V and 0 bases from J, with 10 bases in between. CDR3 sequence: CASSQWQGSSYEQYF. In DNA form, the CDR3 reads TGTGCCAGCAGCCAATGGCAGGGGAGCTCCTACGAGCAGTACTTC.

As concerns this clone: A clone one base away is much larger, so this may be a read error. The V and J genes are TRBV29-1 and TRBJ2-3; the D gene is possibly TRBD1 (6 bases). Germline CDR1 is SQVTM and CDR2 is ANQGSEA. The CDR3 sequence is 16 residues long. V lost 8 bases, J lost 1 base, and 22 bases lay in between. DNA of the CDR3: TGCAGCACATCCCAGCCAGGGGCGGTAGGCACAGATACGCAGTATTTT. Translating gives CSTSQPGAVGTDTQYF.

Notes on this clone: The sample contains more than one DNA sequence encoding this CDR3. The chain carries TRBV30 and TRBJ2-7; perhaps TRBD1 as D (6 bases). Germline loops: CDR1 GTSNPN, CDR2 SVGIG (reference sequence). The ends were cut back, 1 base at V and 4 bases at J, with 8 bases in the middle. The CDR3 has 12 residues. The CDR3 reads CAWSGQGYEQYF. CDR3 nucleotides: TGTGCCTGGAGTGGGCAGGGGTACGAGCAGTACTTC.

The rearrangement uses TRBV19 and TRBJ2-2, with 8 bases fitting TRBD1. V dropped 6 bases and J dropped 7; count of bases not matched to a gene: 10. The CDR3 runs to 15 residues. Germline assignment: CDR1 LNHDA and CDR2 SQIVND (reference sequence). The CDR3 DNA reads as TGTGCCAGTAGAACAGGACAGGGTATGGTCGGGGAGCTGTTTTTT. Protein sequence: CASRTGQGMVGELFF.

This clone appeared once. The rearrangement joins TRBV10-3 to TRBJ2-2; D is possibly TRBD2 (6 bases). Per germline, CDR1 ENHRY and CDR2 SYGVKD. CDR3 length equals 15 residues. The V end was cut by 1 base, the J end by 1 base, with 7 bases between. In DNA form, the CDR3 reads TGTGCCATCAGTGAGTGGCGGGAGAACACCGGGGAGCTGTTTTTT. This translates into CAISEWRENTGELFF.

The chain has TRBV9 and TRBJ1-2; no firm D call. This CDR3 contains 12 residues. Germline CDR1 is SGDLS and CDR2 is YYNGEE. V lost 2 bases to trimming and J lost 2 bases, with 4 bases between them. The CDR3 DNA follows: TGTGCCAGCAGCGTGCAGAACTATGGCTACACCTTC. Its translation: CASSVQNYGYTF.

The CDR3 protein is CASSAQGTEAFF. DNA for the CDR3: TGTGCCAGCAGTGCCCAGGGGACTGAAGCTTTCTTT. The V call is TRBV2, the J call TRBJ1-1; the D gene is possibly TRBD1 (6 bases). This CDR3 contains 12 residues. The germline gives CDR1 SNHLY, CDR2 FYNNEI. V lost 4 bases and J 5 bases, leaving 8 bases between the germline ends.

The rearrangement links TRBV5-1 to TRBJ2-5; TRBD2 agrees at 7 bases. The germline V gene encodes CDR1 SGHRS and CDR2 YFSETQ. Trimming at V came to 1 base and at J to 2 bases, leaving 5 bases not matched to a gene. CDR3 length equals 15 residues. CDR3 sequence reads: CASSLQSSGQETQYF. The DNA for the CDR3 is TGCGCCAGCAGCTTGCAGTCTAGCGGTCAAGAGACCCAGTACTTC.